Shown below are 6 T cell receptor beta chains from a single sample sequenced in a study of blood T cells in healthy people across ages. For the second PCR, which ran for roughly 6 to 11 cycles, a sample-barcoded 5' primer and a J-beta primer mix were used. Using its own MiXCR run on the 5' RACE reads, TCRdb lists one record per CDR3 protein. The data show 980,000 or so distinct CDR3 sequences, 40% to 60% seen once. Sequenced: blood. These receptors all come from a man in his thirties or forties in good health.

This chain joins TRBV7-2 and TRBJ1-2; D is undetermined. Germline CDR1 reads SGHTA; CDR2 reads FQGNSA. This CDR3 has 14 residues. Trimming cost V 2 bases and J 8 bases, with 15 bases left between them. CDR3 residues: CASSLSLDFDGYTF. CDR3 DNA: TGTGCCAGCAGCTTATCGCTCGACTTTGACGGCTACACCTTC.

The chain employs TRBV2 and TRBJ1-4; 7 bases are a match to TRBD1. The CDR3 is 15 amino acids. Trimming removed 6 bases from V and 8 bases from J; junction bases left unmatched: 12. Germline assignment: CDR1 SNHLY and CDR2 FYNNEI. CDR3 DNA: TGTGCCAGCAGCTACACAGGGGCGCTTCGGGAAAAACTGTTTTTT. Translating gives CASSYTGALREKLFF.

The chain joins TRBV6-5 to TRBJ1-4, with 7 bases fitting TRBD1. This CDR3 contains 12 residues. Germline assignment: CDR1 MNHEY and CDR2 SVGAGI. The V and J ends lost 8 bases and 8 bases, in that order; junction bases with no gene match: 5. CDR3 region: CASGGDSEKLFF. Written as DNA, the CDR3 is TGTGCCAGCGGGGGGGACAGCGAAAAACTGTTTTTT.

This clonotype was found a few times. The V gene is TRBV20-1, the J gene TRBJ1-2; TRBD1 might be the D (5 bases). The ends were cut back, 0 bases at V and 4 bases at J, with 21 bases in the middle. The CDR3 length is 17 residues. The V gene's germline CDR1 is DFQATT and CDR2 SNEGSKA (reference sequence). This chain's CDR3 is CSARERSGWGASYGYTF. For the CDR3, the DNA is TGCAGTGCTAGAGAAAGAAGCGGGTGGGGCGCAAGCTATGGCTACACCTTC.

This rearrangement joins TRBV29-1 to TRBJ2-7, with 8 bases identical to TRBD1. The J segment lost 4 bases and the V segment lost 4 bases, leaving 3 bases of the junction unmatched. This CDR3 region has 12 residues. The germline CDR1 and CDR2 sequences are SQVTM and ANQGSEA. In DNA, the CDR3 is TGCAGCGTTGTTGGGGACAGGTACGAGCAGTACTTC. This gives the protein CSVVGDRYEQYF.

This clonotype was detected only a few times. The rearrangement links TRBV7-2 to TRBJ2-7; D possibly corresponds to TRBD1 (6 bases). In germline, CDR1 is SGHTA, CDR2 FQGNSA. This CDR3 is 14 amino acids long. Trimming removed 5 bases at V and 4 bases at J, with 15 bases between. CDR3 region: CASSPAGTPYEQYF. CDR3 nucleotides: TGTGCCAGCAGCCCAGCAGGGACACCTTACGAGCAGTACTTC.